This is a list of T cell receptor beta chains from one sample in a study of glioma-infiltrating T cells after dendritic cell vaccination. Using immunoSEQ multiplex PCR, the repertoire was profiled, and TCRdb retains in-frame clones only, with some absent. The repertoire includes about 91,000 clones, 75% to 85% of them detected once, and roughly 2.1% sits in the top ten. Here the sequenced sample was blood, taken after dendritic cell vaccination. The receptors come from a human donor with glioblastoma. CDR3s include the opening cysteine and the closing phenylalanine or tryptophan. The order of the fields is J gene, clone size, D gene, V gene, CDR3 DNA, CDR3 protein. D genes are given only for firm matches. Not all rows give a size; the values are once, few, many and, for expanded clones, a class.

TRBJ1-5 . . TRBV10-3 TGTGCCATCAGTGGGGGCAGGGTCGATAGCAATCAGCCCCAGCATTTT CAISGGRVDSNQPQHF
TRBJ2-7 . TRBD1 TRBV7-8 TGTGCCAGCAGCTCCCGACAGGGTCCCACCGAGCAGTACTTC CASSSRQGPTEQYF
TRBJ1-3 . . TRBV6-1 TGTGCCAGCAGAAGCGGACCGGGCCCCAGAAACACCATATATTTT CASRSGPGPRNTIYF
TRBJ2-2 . TRBD2 TRBV6-1 TGTGCCAGCATTCCTCTCATAGCGGGGCCCGGGGAGCTGTTTTTT CASIPLIAGPGELFF
TRBJ2-1 . TRBD1 TRBV5-6 TGTGCCAGCAGCTTGTCCGGGACAGGGCTCTACAATGAGCAGTTCTTC CASSLSGTGLYNEQFF
TRBJ1-1 once . TRBV29-1 TGCAGCGTGGCCACAGTAATGAACACTGAAGCTTTCTTT CSVATVMNTEAFF
TRBJ2-3 . . TRBV30 TGTGCCTGGTCGTTAGCAGATACGCAGTATTTT CAWSLADTQYF
TRBJ1-5 . . TRBV27 TGTGCCAGCAGTTCCGGACAGCTCGTGGATCAGCCCCAGCATTTT CASSSGQLVDQPQHF
TRBJ2-1 . TRBD2 TRBV9 TGTGCCAGCAGCGCTAGAAGCGGGAGGGCCAATGAGCAGTTCTTC CASSARSGRANEQFF
TRBJ2-3 . . TRBV2 TGTGCCAGCGGGGCGAGGTATGGCACAGATACGCAGTATTTT CASGARYGTDTQYF
TRBJ1-4 . . TRBV19 TGTGCCAGTAGGCCAGGCAGGGGACTATTGGATGAAAAACTGTTTTTT CASRPGRGLLDEKLFF
TRBJ1-1 . . TRBV5-5 TGTGCCAGCAGCTTGGGTTGGTCGAGACAGAACACTGAAGCTTTCTTT CASSLGWSRQNTEAFF
TRBJ1-6 . TRBD1 TRBV19 TGTGCCAGTAGTTTCCGGACAGGGAATTCACCCCTCCACTTT CASSFRTGNSPLHF
TRBJ1-2 . TRBD1 TRBV28 TGTGCCAGCAGTGTTAGGGACAGGGGTGACTATGGCTACACCTTC CASSVRDRGDYGYTF
TRBJ2-2 once TRBD1 TRBV6-6 TGTGCCAGCACCAAGGGGGGACAGGGTCCCGGGGAGCTGTTTTTT CASTKGGQGPGELFF
TRBJ2-3 . TRBD1 TRBV29-1 TGCAGCGTTGATGGGACAGGGCACCGCACAGATACGCAGTATTTT CSVDGTGHRTDTQYF
TRBJ1-2 . . TRBV6-1 TGTGCCAGCAAGCTTGGACAGAATTATGGCTACACCTTC CASKLGQNYGYTF
TRBJ1-3 . . TRBV7-2 TGTGCCAGCAGCTTAGCAGGGGCAAACTCTGGAAACACCATATATTTT CASSLAGANSGNTIYF
TRBJ2-1 few . TRBV29-1 TGCACCTACAGGGCTAACTACAATGAGCAGTTCTTC CTYRANYNEQFF
TRBJ2-3 . . TRBV6-4 TGTGCCAGCAGGATACAGGCAGGCACAGATACGCAGTATTTT CASRIQAGTDTQYF
TRBJ1-2 few . TRBV10-3 TGTGCCATCTCTTTGGACAGCCTAGGGGGCTACACCTTC CAISLDSLGGYTF
TRBJ2-7 . TRBD1 TRBV6-5 TGTGCCAGCAGCCTCCGGGACAGGGATTACGAGCAGTACTTC CASSLRDRDYEQYF
TRBJ2-1 few TRBD1 TRBV2 TGTGCCAGCAGTGTGGCAGGGGGCTCATACAATGAGCAGTTCTTC CASSVAGGSYNEQFF
TRBJ2-5 few TRBD1 TRBV13 TGTGCCAGCAGCTCGGGACAGGAGCAAGAGACCCAGTACTTC CASSSGQEQETQYF